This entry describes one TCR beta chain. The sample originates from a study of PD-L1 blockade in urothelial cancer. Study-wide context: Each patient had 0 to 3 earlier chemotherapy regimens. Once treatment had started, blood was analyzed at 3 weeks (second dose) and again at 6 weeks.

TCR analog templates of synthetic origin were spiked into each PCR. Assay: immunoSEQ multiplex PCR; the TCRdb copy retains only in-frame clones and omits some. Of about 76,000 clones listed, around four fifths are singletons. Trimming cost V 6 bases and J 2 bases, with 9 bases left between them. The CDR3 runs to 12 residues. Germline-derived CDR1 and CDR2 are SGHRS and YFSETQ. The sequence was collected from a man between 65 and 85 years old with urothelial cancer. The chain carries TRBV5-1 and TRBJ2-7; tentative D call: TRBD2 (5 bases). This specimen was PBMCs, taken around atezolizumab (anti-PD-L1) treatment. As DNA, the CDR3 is TGCGCCAGCAAGGGAGACGCCTACGAGCAGTACTTC. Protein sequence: CASKGDAYEQYF. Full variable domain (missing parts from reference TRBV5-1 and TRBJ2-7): KAGVTQTPRYLIKTRGQQVTLSCSPISGHRSVSWYQQTPGQGLQFLFEYFSETQRNKGNFPGRFSGRQFSNSRSEMNVSTLELGDSALYLCASKGDAYEQYFGPGTRLTVT.